Here is one TCR beta chain with its context. The sample is drawn from a study of Ad26.COV2.S vaccination and SARS-CoV-2 variants. Described treatment: around 19 received Ad26.COV2.S at low or high dose, single or two shots; several received placebo; per-sample allocation not given. The investigators took samples on day 63 after the first vaccine or placebo injection. Profiling relied on immunoSEQ multiplex PCR, and the TCRdb table lists in-frame clones only, not all of them. Here the sample spans fewer than 600,000 clones, roughly nine tenths being singletons. The CDR3 runs 15 residues. Germline V gene sequence: CDR1 MGHRA, CDR2 YSYEKL. Trimming took 0 bases from V and 3 from J, leaving 11 bases between them.

This receptor was obtained from a person aged 18-65 years who received the Ad26.COV2.S COVID-19 vaccine or a placebo. The V call is TRBV4-1, the J call TRBJ1-1; D call uncertain. The sample here was peripheral blood, taken in a trial of Ad26.COV2.S vaccine versus placebo. In nucleotides, the CDR3 is TGCGCCAGCAGCCAAGATCCCCACCCATACACTGAAGCTTTCTTT. It is translated as CASSQDPHPYTEAFF.